The rows below give T cell receptor beta chains drawn from one sample of a study of CD8 T cells in Susac syndrome. TCRdb itself ran the immunoSEQ multiplex PCR reads through MiXCR, one entry per CDR3 protein. The sample lists 150,000 to 200,000 distinct CDR3 sequences; about 95% were seen once. Sequenced input: CD4+ T cells from PBMCs. The receptors originated from a human donor in good health. CDR3s include the opening cysteine and the closing phenylalanine or tryptophan. D genes are given only for firm matches. Clone size is not always given. Where it is, it says once, few, many or a class for expanded clones.

J,size,D,V,DNA,CDR3
TRBJ1-6,NA,NA,TRBV19,TGTGCCAGTAGTATCGCCAGGGGAAATTCACCCCTCCACTTT,CASSIARGNSPLHF
TRBJ2-7,NA,NA,TRBV9,TGTGCCAGCAGCGTAGGGGACCGGAGCTCCTACGAGCAGTACTTC,CASSVGDRSSYEQYF
TRBJ1-1,NA,NA,TRBV4-3,TGCGCCAGCAGCCAAGAAAGGGCCCTGAACACTGAAGCTTTCTTT,CASSQERALNTEAFF
TRBJ2-5,NA,NA,TRBV7-6,TGTGCCAGCAGTCCGGGGGCAGCGTGGGAGACCCAGTACTTC,CASSPGAAWETQYF
TRBJ2-7,NA,NA,TRBV4-3,TGCGCCAGCAGCCAAGATTGGGCAGGGGTAAACTACGAGCAGTACTTC,CASSQDWAGVNYEQYF
TRBJ1-2,once,TRBD1,TRBV5-1,TGCGCCAGCAGCCCCGGACAGGGGGCTCTCTATGGCTACACCTTC,CASSPGQGALYGYTF
TRBJ2-3,NA,NA,TRBV5-6,TGTGCCAGCAGCTTGGAAGGGTTTTGGGGGTCGTTTACAGATACGCAGTATTTT,CASSLEGFWGSFTDTQYF
TRBJ2-3,NA,TRBD2,TRBV7-9,TGTGCCAGCAGCTCGTGGACTAGCGGGGGGCCAGATACGCAGTATTTT,CASSSWTSGGPDTQYF
TRBJ2-1,NA,NA,TRBV9,TGTGCCAGCAGCGTACTGGCAGGATCCTACAATGAGCAGTTCTTC,CASSVLAGSYNEQFF
TRBJ1-5,NA,NA,TRBV6-1,TGTGCCAGCAGTCCCCTGGCCCGTGGGACGGGTCAGCCCCAGCATTTT,CASSPLARGTGQPQHF
TRBJ2-1,NA,TRBD1,TRBV12-3/TRBV12-4,TGTGCCAGCAGTTTAGGACAGGGGTTGCCCGAGGAGCAGTTCTTC,CASSLGQGLPEEQFF
TRBJ1-5,NA,NA,TRBV4-2,TGTGCCAGCAGCCAAGAGGACAGATATCAGCCCCAGCATTTT,CASSQEDRYQPQHF
TRBJ2-2,NA,NA,TRBV20-1,TGCAGTGCTAGGATCCGGACAACCGGGGAGCTGTTTTTT,CSARIRTTGELFF
TRBJ2-7,NA,NA,TRBV20-1,TGCAGTGCCCTTGGACAGAGCAGTTCTGACTACGAGCAGTACTTC,CSALGQSSSDYEQYF
TRBJ2-1,NA,TRBD2,TRBV7-9,TGTGCCAGCAGCCCCCCGGGACTAGCTGGTGAGCAGTTCTTC,CASSPPGLAGEQFF
TRBJ1-2,NA,NA,TRBV20-1,TGCAGTGTCGCGTCAGGGGATTTCGGCTACACCTTC,CSVASGDFGYTF
TRBJ1-1,NA,NA,TRBV27,TGTGCCAGCAGTTTAAATTCGGCCGGGGCCACTGAAGCTTTCTTT,CASSLNSAGATEAFF
TRBJ1-5,NA,NA,TRBV30,TGTGCCTGGAGCGGGGGAGTGGGTCAGCCCCAGCATTTT,CAWSGGVGQPQHF
TRBJ2-3,NA,TRBD2,TRBV2,TGTGCCAGCACCGGGACTACTAGCACAGATACGCAGTATTTT,CASTGTTSTDTQYF
TRBJ2-5,NA,NA,TRBV30,TGTGCCTGGAGTGTATCAGGGAAAGAGACCCAGTACTTC,CAWSVSGKETQYF
TRBJ2-5,NA,NA,TRBV12-3/TRBV12-4,TGTGCCAGCGGCTCTTGGGGGGGCCAGGAGACCCAGTACTTC,CASGSWGGQETQYF
TRBJ1-2,NA,NA,TRBV12-3/TRBV12-4,TGTGCCAGCAGTATCCAGGACAGCTATGGCTACACCTTC,CASSIQDSYGYTF
TRBJ2-2,NA,NA,TRBV2,TGTGCCAGCAGTGAACAGGGCTCCGGGGAGCTGTTTTTT,CASSEQGSGELFF
TRBJ2-5,NA,TRBD1,TRBV7-6,TGTGCCAGCAGCTTCCAAGGACAGGGGGAAGAGACCCAGTACTTC,CASSFQGQGEETQYF
TRBJ2-1,NA,NA,TRBV12-3/TRBV12-4,TGTGCCAGCAGACGGTCGGTAAATGAGCAGTTCTTC,CASRRSVNEQFF
TRBJ2-7,NA,NA,TRBV20-1,TGCAGTGCTAGAGAGGATCGGGGAATGGGCTACGAGCAGTACTTC,CSAREDRGMGYEQYF
TRBJ2-7,NA,NA,TRBV4-2,TGTGCCAGCAGCCAAGATCCTAGTTCGGGCGAGCAGTACTTC,CASSQDPSSGEQYF
TRBJ1-1,NA,NA,TRBV6-1,TGTGCCAGCAGCCCGCCGAGACTTACGAACACTGAAGCTTTCTTT,CASSPPRLTNTEAFF
TRBJ1-1,NA,NA,TRBV30,TGTGCCTGGAGTGAAGGGGCCCCTAGCACTGAAGCTTTCTTT,CAWSEGAPSTEAFF
TRBJ2-1,NA,TRBD2,TRBV20-1,TGCAGTGCTAGCGGGGGGGCCGACAATGAGCAGTTCTTC,CSASGGADNEQFF
TRBJ1-1,NA,NA,TRBV6-5,TGTGCCAGCATTCAAGCCGGGAACACTGAAGCTTTCTTT,CASIQAGNTEAFF
TRBJ1-6,NA,NA,TRBV20-1,TGCAGTGCTCCCTCGACGGGGAATTCACCCCTCCACTTT,CSAPSTGNSPLHF
TRBJ1-5,NA,NA,TRBV6-2/TRBV6-3,TGTGCCAGCACAAGTTTCGCAGGTCAGCCCCAGCATTTT,CASTSFAGQPQHF
TRBJ2-7,NA,TRBD1,TRBV20-1,TGCAGTGCTATGGTGGGACAGGGGGCCGACGAGCAGTACTTC,CSAMVGQGADEQYF
TRBJ2-7,NA,TRBD1,TRBV18,TGTGCCAGCTCACCGCGGACAGGGGTCAACTCAGAGCAGTACTTC,CASSPRTGVNSEQYF
TRBJ1-2,NA,TRBD1,TRBV7-2,TGTGCCAGCATGCTCTACAGGGGTAATGATGGCTACACCTTC,CASMLYRGNDGYTF
TRBJ1-1,NA,NA,TRBV20-1,TGCAGTGCTAGAGATCGACGGATGAACACTGAAGCTTTCTTT,CSARDRRMNTEAFF
TRBJ1-5,NA,NA,TRBV29-1,TGCAGCGTTGTGGAGGCGGGGGGGCAGCCCCAGCATTTT,CSVVEAGGQPQHF
TRBJ2-1,NA,TRBD2,TRBV18,TGTGCCAGCTCACCCGGGACTAGCGGGGGCAATGAGCAGTTCTTC,CASSPGTSGGNEQFF
TRBJ2-3,NA,TRBD2,TRBV7-7,TGTGCTAGCAGCTTGTCCGGGGGGACCACAGATACGCAGTATTTT,CASSLSGGTTDTQYF
TRBJ1-4,NA,NA,TRBV9,TGTGCCAGCAGCGTAGGAGAACAAGAGGCAGAAAAACTGTTTTTT,CASSVGEQEAEKLFF
TRBJ2-1,NA,NA,TRBV6-2/TRBV6-3,TGTGCCACAGGACTCGACTCCTACAATGAGCAGTTCTTC,CATGLDSYNEQFF